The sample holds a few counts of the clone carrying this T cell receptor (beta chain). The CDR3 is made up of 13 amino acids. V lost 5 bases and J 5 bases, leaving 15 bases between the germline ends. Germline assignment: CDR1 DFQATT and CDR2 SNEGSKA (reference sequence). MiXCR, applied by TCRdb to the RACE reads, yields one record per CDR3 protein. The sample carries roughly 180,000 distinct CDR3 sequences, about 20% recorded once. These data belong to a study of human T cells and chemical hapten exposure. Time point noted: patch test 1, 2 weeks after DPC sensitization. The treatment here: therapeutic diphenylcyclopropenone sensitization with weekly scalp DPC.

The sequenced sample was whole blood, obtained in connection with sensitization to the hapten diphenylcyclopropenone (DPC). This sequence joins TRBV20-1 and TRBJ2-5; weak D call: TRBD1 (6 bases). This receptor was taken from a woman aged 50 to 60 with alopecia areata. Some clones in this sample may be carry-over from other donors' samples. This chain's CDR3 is CSAQRTVGETQYF. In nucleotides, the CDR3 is TGCAGTGCTCAACGGACAGTCGGGGAGACCCAGTACTTC.